The next 12 T cell receptor beta chains were all read from a single sample in a study of blood T cell repertoires in COVID-19. TCRdb's table, derived via immunoSEQ multiplex PCR, lists solely in-frame clones and lacks some. The sample contains about 180,000 clones, roughly nine tenths of which appear only once. Sequenced material: peripheral blood. The receptors here all came from a woman under 40 with active or convalescent COVID-19.

The rearrangement links TRBV6-1 to TRBJ1-1, with 8 bases lining up with TRBD1. From germline, CDR1 is MNHNS and CDR2 SASEGT. The CDR3 contains 14 residues. The trim removed 3 bases at V and 1 base at J, leaving 1 base unmatched. The CDR3 region is CASSDRGPNTEAFF. CDR3 in DNA: TGTGCCAGCAGTGACAGGGGGCCGAACACTGAAGCTTTCTTT.

V is TRBV9 and J is TRBJ1-3, with 9 nucleotides matching TRBD1. This CDR3 has 18 residues. The J segment lost 3 bases and the V segment lost 0 bases, leaving 10 bases of the junction unmatched. Germline V gene lookup returns CDR1 SGDLS and CDR2 YYNGEE. For the CDR3, the DNA is TGTGCCAGCAGCGTAGAGGGACAGGGAACGGAGCGTGGAAACACCATATATTTT. Translated: CASSVEGQGTERGNTIYF.

V gene TRBV9 combines with J gene TRBJ2-7; 14 nucleotides align to TRBD2. The junction had 5 bases not matched to a gene; V was cut back by 1 base and J by 5 bases. Germline V gives CDR1 SGDLS, CDR2 YYNGEE. The CDR3 is made up of 16 amino acids. The CDR3 here is CASSVLGTSGSNEQYF. DNA for the CDR3: TGTGCCAGCAGCGTACTCGGGACTAGCGGGAGCAACGAGCAGTACTTC.

The chain employs TRBV25-1 and TRBJ1-1; 7 nucleotides align to TRBD1. With V trimmed by 7 bases and J by 1 base, 6 bases remained unmatched. The CDR3 is made up of 14 amino acids. The germline gives CDR1 MGHDK, CDR2 SYGVNS. The CDR3 here is CASKDRYANTEAFF. Here the CDR3 DNA reads TGTGCCAGCAAGGACAGGTATGCGAACACTGAAGCTTTCTTT.

The sample holds one count of this clone. The chain uses TRBV5-1 and TRBJ2-1, with 7 bases aligning to TRBD1. Looked up from germline, CDR1 is SGHRS and CDR2 is YFSETQ. This CDR3 comprises 17 residues. V lost 4 bases, J lost 1 base, and 11 bases stayed unmatched. The CDR3 sequence: CASSRTQGGRSYNEQFF. The CDR3 DNA reads as TGCGCCAGCAGCAGGACTCAAGGGGGCAGATCCTACAATGAGCAGTTCTTC.

The V call is TRBV2, the J call TRBJ1-1; 7 bases fit TRBD1. Trimming at V came to 4 bases and at J to 3 bases, leaving 14 bases not matched to a gene. CDR1 and CDR2 (germline): SNHLY, FYNNEI. The CDR3 covers 17 residues. This CDR3 reads CASSALGGPRRDTEAFF. In DNA form, the CDR3 reads TGTGCCAGCAGTGCCCTAGGGGGCCCGAGGAGAGACACTGAAGCTTTCTTT.

The chain has TRBV6-5 and TRBJ2-3; D is perhaps TRBD2 (6 bases). Looked up from germline, CDR1 is MNHEY and CDR2 is SVGAGI. CDR3 length: 14 amino acids. Trimming cost V 7 bases and J 2 bases, with 13 bases left between them. This CDR3 reads CASTSVTLTDTQYF. CDR3 coding DNA: TGTGCCAGCACTAGCGTAACCCTCACAGATACGCAGTATTTT.

The rearrangement joins TRBV5-6 to TRBJ2-5, with 10 bases identical to TRBD2. CDR1 is SGHDT, CDR2 YYEEEE, per germline. The V segment lost 0 bases and the J segment 3 bases; nucleotides outside the gene matches: 14. The CDR3 sequence is 19 residues long. The CDR3 sequence: CASSLVLRLAGVGEETQYF. The CDR3 coding sequence is TGTGCCAGCAGCTTGGTACTTCGGCTAGCGGGGGTTGGGGAAGAGACCCAGTACTTC.

V is TRBV11-3 and J is TRBJ2-5; 8 bases map to TRBD1. The V and J ends lost 4 bases and 4 bases, in that order; junction bases with no gene match: 8. CDR3 length equals 15 residues. Germline loops: CDR1 SGHNT, CDR2 YENEEA. CDR3 loop: CASSSRQGWIETQYF. Here the CDR3 DNA reads TGTGCCAGCAGCTCGCGACAGGGGTGGATAGAGACCCAGTACTTC.

Of note for this clone: Other DNA sequences of this sample code for an identical CDR3. The chain couples TRBV7-9 to TRBJ2-2; no reliable D call. Germline lookup yields CDR1 SEHNR and CDR2 FQNEAQ (reference sequence). The CDR3 runs to 12 residues. The V gene lost 4 bases and the J gene lost 5 bases, with 5 bases spanning the gap. Written as DNA, the CDR3 is TGTGCCAGCAGCTCAGGTACCGGGGAGCTGTTTTTT. As protein: CASSSGTGELFF.

The chain combines TRBV3-1 (or the pseudogene TRBV3-2) with TRBJ1-1; D is unresolved. Germline CDR1 LGHDT, CDR2 YNNKEL (reference sequence). Trimming took 4 bases from V and 2 from J, leaving 8 bases between them. The CDR3 has 13 amino acids. CDR3 protein: CASSLQRNTEAFF. The CDR3 DNA follows: TGTGCCAGCAGCCTTCAGCGTAACACTGAAGCTTTCTTT.

This clone has just a few counts. V usage is TRBV28 and J usage is TRBJ2-5; D is uncertain. The V gene lost 1 base and the J gene lost 0 bases, with 9 bases spanning the gap. The CDR3 runs to 15 residues. Germline values: CDR1 MDHEN, CDR2 SYDVKM. Written as DNA, the CDR3 is TGTGCCAGCAGTTTATTCGGAGCGAACCAAGAGACCCAGTACTTC. Protein sequence: CASSLFGANQETQYF.